Listed below are T cell receptor beta chains from one sample, sequenced in a study of T cells in Graves' hyperthyroidism and ophthalmopathy. From the multiplex PCR reads, TCRdb called clonotypes with MiXCR, one entry per CDR3 protein. Among hundreds of thousands of distinct CDR3 sequences listed, approximately 17% were seen once. The material sequenced was blood. These receptors all stem from a young woman with Graves' ophthalmopathy. Both conserved end residues are part of each CDR3. D genes are given only for firm matches. Rows may omit the clone size; those that give it use once, few, many or a size class.

CDR3	DNA	V	J	length	D	size
CASSLRTGLNTEAFF	TGTGCCAGCAGCCTCCGGACAGGATTGAACACTGAAGCTTTCTTT	TRBV7-2	TRBJ1-1	15	TRBD1	many
CASRPRRKGQGLIWNTEAFF	TGTGCCAGCAGACCCCGTAGAAAGGGACAGGGCTTAATATGGAACACTGAAGCTTTCTTT	TRBV28	TRBJ1-1	20	TRBD1	many
CASSLRSSVGYGYTF	TGTGCCAGCAGCTTAAGGTCCTCGGTCGGCTATGGCTACACCTTC	TRBV5-8	TRBJ1-2	15	-	few
CASGLADTYNEQFF	TGCGCCAGTGGATTAGCGGATACGTACAATGAGCAGTTCTTC	TRBV5-1	TRBJ2-1	14	-	many
CASSSDREYTDTQYF	TGTGCCAGCAGCTCGGACAGGGAATACACAGATACGCAGTATTTT	TRBV11-2	TRBJ2-3	15	TRBD1	few
CASSSTGSLNTEAFF	TGTGCCAGTAGTAGCACCGGGAGTCTAAACACTGAAGCTTTCTTT	TRBV19	TRBJ1-1	15	-	many
CASSAGGITEAFF	TGTGCCAGCAGTGCTGGCGGCATCACTGAAGCTTTCTTT	TRBV6-1	TRBJ1-1	13	-	many
CASSSLDDQETQYF	TGTGCCAGCAGCTCTCTGGACGACCAAGAGACCCAGTACTTC	TRBV6-1	TRBJ2-5	14	-	few
CASSDRGPQNEQFF	TGCGCCAGCAGCGACAGGGGACCTCAGAATGAGCAGTTCTTC	TRBV5-1	TRBJ2-1	14	TRBD1	-
CASSLLGAGAETQYF	TGCGCCAGCAGCCTGTTGGGGGCAGGAGCAGAGACCCAGTACTTC	TRBV5-1	TRBJ2-5	15	-	few
CASSEYFSLNQPQHF	TGTGCCAGCAGTGAATATTTTTCTCTGAATCAGCCCCAGCATTTT	TRBV2	TRBJ1-5	15	-	many
CASSRAEYQGNEQFF	TGCGCCAGCAGCCGGGCAGAGTACCAAGGGAATGAGCAGTTCTTC	TRBV4-1	TRBJ2-1	15	-	few
CSVESGTPGQFF	TGCAGCGTTGAATCAGGGACTCCAGGGCAGTTCTTC	TRBV29-1	TRBJ2-1	12	-	many
CASKLPNQPQHF	TGTGCCAGCAAGTTACCTAATCAGCCCCAGCATTTT	TRBV6-5	TRBJ1-5	12	-	few
CAWSGLALYNEQFF	TGTGCCTGGAGCGGACTAGCTTTATACAATGAGCAGTTCTTC	TRBV30	TRBJ2-1	14	TRBD2	-
CASSLSTGNTIYF	TGTGCCAGCAGCTTATCAACTGGAAACACCATATATTTT	TRBV11-3	TRBJ1-3	13	-	many
CASSLREEQYF	TGTGCCAGCAGTTTGCGGGAAGAGCAGTACTTC	TRBV28	TRBJ2-7	11	-	-
CASSQVGFDYNEQFF	TGTGCCAGCAGCCAAGTAGGGTTCGACTACAATGAGCAGTTCTTC	TRBV3-1	TRBJ2-1	15	-	many
CASSYGENYGYTF	TGTGCCAGCAGTTACGGGGAAAACTATGGCTACACCTTC	TRBV6-2/TRBV6-3	TRBJ1-2	13	-	-
CASNIFLADGTDTQYF	TGTGCCAGCAATATATTTCTAGCGGACGGGACAGATACGCAGTATTTT	TRBV2	TRBJ2-3	16	TRBD2	many
CASGVEQGIDTQYF	TGTGCCAGCGGCGTAGAACAGGGAATAGATACGCAGTATTTT	TRBV9	TRBJ2-3	14	-	-
CASSFEANTEAFF	TGTGCCAGCAGTTTTGAGGCGAACACTGAAGCTTTCTTT	TRBV27	TRBJ1-1	13	-	-
CASRPDRDSGANVLTF	TGTGCCAGCAGACCCGACAGGGACTCTGGGGCCAACGTCCTGACTTTC	TRBV6-1	TRBJ2-6	16	TRBD1	-
CASTALGEQFF	TGTGCCAGCACCGCCCTTGGGGAGCAGTTCTTC	TRBV7-2	TRBJ2-1	11	-	few
CSARNPGPNTEAFF	TGCAGTGCTAGAAATCCAGGACCGAACACTGAAGCTTTCTTT	TRBV20-1	TRBJ1-1	14	-	many
CASSRTGSTEAFF	TGCGCCAGCAGCCGTACGGGCTCGACTGAAGCTTTCTTT	TRBV4-3	TRBJ1-1	13	-	-
CASSRGTGMMDTEAFF	TGCGCCAGCAGTCGAGGGACAGGGATGATGGACACTGAAGCTTTCTTT	TRBV5-1	TRBJ1-1	16	TRBD1	many
CSARDPAGGVSTEAFF	TGCAGTGCTAGAGATCCGGCAGGGGGCGTTTCGACTGAAGCTTTCTTT	TRBV20-1	TRBJ1-1	16	TRBD1	many
CASSLTETGRDYGYTF	TGTGCCAGCAGTTTAACCGAGACAGGGAGGGACTATGGCTACACCTTC	TRBV27	TRBJ1-2	16	TRBD1	-
CASTSTDRIEAFF	TGCGCCAGCACCTCCACCGACAGGATTGAAGCTTTCTTT	TRBV5-1	TRBJ1-1	13	-	-
CASSSYRGGSNQPQHF	TGTGCCAGCAGCTCGTACAGGGGTGGTAGCAATCAGCCCCAGCATTTT	TRBV11-2	TRBJ1-5	16	TRBD1	many
CAWSVQSEGGYTF	TGTGCCTGGAGTGTCCAATCTGAGGGTGGCTACACCTTC	TRBV30	TRBJ1-2	13	-	-
CASSPPNYGYTF	TGTGCCAGCAGTCCCCCTAACTATGGCTACACCTTC	TRBV6-2/TRBV6-3	TRBJ1-2	12	-	few
CASRLLAGEDTQYF	TGTGCCAGCAGACTGCTGGCGGGAGAAGATACGCAGTATTTT	TRBV2	TRBJ2-3	14	TRBD2	many
CASSLLSGASGTEAFF	TGTGCCAGCAGCTTGCTGTCAGGGGCGTCGGGCACTGAAGCTTTCTTT	TRBV5-5	TRBJ1-1	16	-	few
CASTPSEVNEKLFF	TGTGCCAGCACCCCGTCGGAAGTTAATGAAAAACTGTTTTTT	TRBV6-2/TRBV6-3	TRBJ1-4	14	-	-
CASSFLGSADTQYF	TGTGCCAGCAGTTTTTTGGGGTCCGCAGATACGCAGTATTTT	TRBV12-3/TRBV12-4	TRBJ2-3	14	-	few
CAWSGQINTGELFF	TGTGCCTGGAGTGGTCAGATTAACACCGGGGAGCTGTTTTTT	TRBV30	TRBJ2-2	14	-	few
CASSRGQGYGYTF	TGTGCCAGCAGCCGTGGACAGGGCTATGGCTACACCTTC	TRBV6-1	TRBJ1-2	13	TRBD1	many
CASSFRGTQPQHF	TGTGCCAGCAGTTTCCGGGGGACTCAGCCCCAGCATTTT	TRBV28	TRBJ1-5	13	-	many
CASSAQGEGYKVEQYF	TGTGCCAGCAGCGCACAGGGGGAGGGATACAAGGTCGAGCAGTACTTC	TRBV9	TRBJ2-7	16	-	many
CASSLDGQETNIQYF	TGCGCCAGCAGCTTGGACGGACAGGAGACAAACATTCAGTACTTC	TRBV5-1	TRBJ2-4	15	TRBD1	many
CASSKQGVGIYGYTF	TGCGCCAGCAGCAAACAGGGGGTCGGGATCTATGGCTACACCTTC	TRBV5-1	TRBJ1-2	15	TRBD1	many
CASSFEERVNNEQFF	TGTGCCAGCAGCTTTGAAGAGCGGGTAAACAATGAGCAGTTCTTC	TRBV13	TRBJ2-1	15	-	-
CSADREGNQPQHF	TGCAGTGCTGACAGGGAGGGCAATCAGCCCCAGCATTTT	TRBV20-1	TRBJ1-5	13	TRBD1	-